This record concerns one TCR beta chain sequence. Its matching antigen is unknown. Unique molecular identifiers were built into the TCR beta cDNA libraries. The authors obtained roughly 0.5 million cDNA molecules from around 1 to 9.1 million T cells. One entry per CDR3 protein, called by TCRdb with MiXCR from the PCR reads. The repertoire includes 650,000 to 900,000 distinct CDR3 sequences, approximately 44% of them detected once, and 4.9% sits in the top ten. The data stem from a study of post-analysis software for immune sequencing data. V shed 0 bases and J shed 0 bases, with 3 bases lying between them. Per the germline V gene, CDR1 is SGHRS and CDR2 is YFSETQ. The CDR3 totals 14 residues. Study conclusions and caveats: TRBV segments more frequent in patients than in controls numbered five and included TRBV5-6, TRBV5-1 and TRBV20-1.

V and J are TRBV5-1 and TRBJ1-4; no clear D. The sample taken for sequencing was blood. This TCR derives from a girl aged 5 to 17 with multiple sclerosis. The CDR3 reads CASSLGSTNEKLFF. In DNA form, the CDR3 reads TGCGCCAGCAGCTTGGGTTCAACTAATGAAAAACTGTTTTTT.